This T cell receptor beta chain comes out of a study of blood T cell repertoires in COVID-19 (dated by TCRdb to about 2020). Some background on the complete study: Samples from collaborators originated in the United States, Italy and Spain and spanned both the acute and convalescent phases of COVID-19. The material from the prospective study consisted of cDNA or gDNA derived from T cells, B-cell-depleted T cells, or PBMCs. Subjects who had been exposed to COVID-19, were actively infected with it, or had recovered from it provided the deeply sampled blood TCRbeta repertoires that made up the dataset. The repertoires were made available in a free public database intended to serve as a resource for research on the immune response to SARS-CoV-2. The samples were drawn from two sources: the first 160 participants of the ongoing ImmuneRACE study, and 950 to 1,500 subjects contributed by 6 global collaborators. Nearly every sample came with metadata listing a de-identified subject ID, COVID-19 status, age in years and sex. HLA class I and class II types, where available, came from metadata supplied by the sample provider rather than from assay-based typing.

TCRbeta CDR3 regions were amplified from genomic DNA by means of the immunoSEQ Assay, a bias-controlled multiplex PCR. Turning to the authors' computational methods: Within the assay, amplification of reference gene primers was used to estimate how many nucleated cells each sample contained. Sequence reads were collapsed and filtered to measure the absolute abundance of every unique TCRbeta CDR3 rearrangement. Productive Simpson clonality was computed per sample as the square root of Simpson's diversity index over productive rearrangements. TCRdb provides this immuneACCESS table in a form limited to in-frame rearrangements. Some clones are lacking; in checked studies, under half of them reflect an unresolved V gene, and why the rest are absent is not known. V, J and clone size are those of that table, while D and trimming were read from the DNA. The sample yields 260,000 or so clones; about 83% were counted once. Roughly 5.7% of the sample belongs to the ten largest clones.

Overall study outcomes, separate from this receptor: How much clinical and demographic metadata was included differed by source and by participant, and the metadata was provided uncurated.

The collaborating institutions used their own protocols to collect whole blood in K2EDTA tubes. Collaborator samples were shipped for TCRbeta analysis as frozen whole blood, isolated PBMCs, or DNA extracted from either sample type. For this clone: There is no known antigen for this receptor. The input lacks base qualities; no much larger clone sits a single base away.

The CDR3 goes from the cysteine to the phenylalanine over 15 residues. Just CDR3 DNA is preserved here, 45 bases in frame from base 1. From a lookup of the germline V gene, CDR1 and CDR2 are SGHRS and YFSETQ. V trim: 4 bases; J trim: 5 bases; unmatched bases: 10. The rearrangement combines TRBV5-1 with TRBJ2-5; TRBD1 aligns with 8 central bases. The sequenced material came from peripheral blood. This TCR was sampled from an elderly man with acute or convalescent COVID-19. The CDR3 region has the sequence CASSGSSGGRETQYF. The DNA reads TGCGCCAGCAGCGGAAGTTCAGGGGGCCGGGAGACCCAGTACTTC.